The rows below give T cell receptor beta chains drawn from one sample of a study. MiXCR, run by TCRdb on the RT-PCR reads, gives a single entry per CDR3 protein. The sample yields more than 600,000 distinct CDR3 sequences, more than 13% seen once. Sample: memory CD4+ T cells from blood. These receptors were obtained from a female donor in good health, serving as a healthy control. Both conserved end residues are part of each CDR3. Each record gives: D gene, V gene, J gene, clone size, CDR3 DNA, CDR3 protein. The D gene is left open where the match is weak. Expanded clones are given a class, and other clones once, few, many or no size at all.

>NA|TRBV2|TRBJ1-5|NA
TGTGCCAGCAGTGAGGAAGGGTTGAATCAGCCCCAGCATTTT
CASSEEGLNQPQHF
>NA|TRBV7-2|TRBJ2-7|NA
TGTGCCAGCAGCTTAAATCGTCAGGGTTCCGAGCAGTACTTC
CASSLNRQGSEQYF
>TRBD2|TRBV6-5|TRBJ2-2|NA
TGTGCCAGCAGTTATTTTAGCGGGGCGACCGGGGAGCTGTTTTTT
CASSYFSGATGELFF
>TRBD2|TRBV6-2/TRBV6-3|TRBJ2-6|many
TGTGCCAGCAGTTACTCGGCTAGCGGGAGTTCCGGGGCCAACGTCCTGACTTTC
CASSYSASGSSGANVLTF
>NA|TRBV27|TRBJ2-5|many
TGTGCCAGTAGAGGACAGACACAAGAGACCCAGTACTTC
CASRGQTQETQYF
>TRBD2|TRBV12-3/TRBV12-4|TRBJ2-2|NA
TGTGCCAGCAGCCTCCGGGAGGGCGGCACCGGGGAGCTGTTTTTT
CASSLREGGTGELFF
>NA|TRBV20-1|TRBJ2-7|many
TGCAGTGCTAGAGCACCCGGGGCAGGGTCCTCCTACGAGCAGTACTTC
CSARAPGAGSSYEQYF
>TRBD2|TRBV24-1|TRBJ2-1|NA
TGTGCCACCAGTGACACGAGCGGGAGTATCCCCTACAATGAGCAGTTCTTC
CATSDTSGSIPYNEQFF
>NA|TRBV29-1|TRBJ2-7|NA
TGCAGCGCAAAGGAGGGCAGCCTTCACGAGCAGTACTTC
CSAKEGSLHEQYF
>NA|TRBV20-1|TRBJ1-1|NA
TGCAGTGCCCCGGGACCGGGGAACACTGAAGCTTTCTTT
CSAPGPGNTEAFF
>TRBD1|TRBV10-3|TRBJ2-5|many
TGTGCCATCAGTCTGGACAGGGCTAAGGAGACCCAGTACTTC
CAISLDRAKETQYF
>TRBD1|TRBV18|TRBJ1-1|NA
TGTGCCAGCTCACCCTGGACAGGGGTTGAAGCTTTCTTT
CASSPWTGVEAFF
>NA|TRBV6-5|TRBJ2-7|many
TGTGCCAGCCCGGGACTCCGTGTTATCGAGCAGTACTTC
CASPGLRVIEQYF
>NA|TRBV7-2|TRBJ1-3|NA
TGTGCCAGCAGCTTCGCCGGATCGGGATCTGGAAACACCATATATTTT
CASSFAGSGSGNTIYF
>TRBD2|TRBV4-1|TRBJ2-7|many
TGCGCCAGCAGCCAACCCGAGGGGACTAGCGGGGACCTCGGGCTCTACGAGCAGTACTTC
CASSQPEGTSGDLGLYEQYF
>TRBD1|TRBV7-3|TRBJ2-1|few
TGTGCCAGCTCAAAGGGGGCCTCAAACAATGAGCAGTTCTTC
CASSKGASNNEQFF
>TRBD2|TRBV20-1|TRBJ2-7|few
TGCAGTGCTCCACTAGCGGCTGCAACCTACGAGCAGTACTTC
CSAPLAAATYEQYF
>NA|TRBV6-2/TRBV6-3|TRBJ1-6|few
TGTGCCAGCACCCAGGGTTCGGGTAATTCACCCCTCCACTTT
CASTQGSGNSPLHF
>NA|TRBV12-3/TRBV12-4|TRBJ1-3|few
TGTGCCAGCAGAATACTGGGCTCTGGAAACACCATATATTTT
CASRILGSGNTIYF
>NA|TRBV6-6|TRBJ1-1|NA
TGTGCCAGCAGTTACTCCGAAGGGAACACTGAAGCTTTCTTT
CASSYSEGNTEAFF
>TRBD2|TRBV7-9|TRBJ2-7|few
TGTGCCAGCAGCTTACTACGAGCGGGACTCTCCTACGAGCAGTACTTC
CASSLLRAGLSYEQYF
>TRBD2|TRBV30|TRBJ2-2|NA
TGTGCCTGGAGTATGGCCAGCGGGGGCCACACCGGGGAGCTGTTTTTT
CAWSMASGGHTGELFF
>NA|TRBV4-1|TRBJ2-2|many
TGCGCCAGCAGAAGCAATCTTTTCACCGGGGAGCTGTTTTTT
CASRSNLFTGELFF
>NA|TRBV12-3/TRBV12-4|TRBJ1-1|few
TGTGCCAGCAGTTTTTCCAGGGAGACTGAAGCTTTCTTT
CASSFSRETEAFF
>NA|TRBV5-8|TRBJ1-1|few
TGTGCCAGCACCAGCGGCTCGGTGGTGAACACTGAAGCTTTCTTT
CASTSGSVVNTEAFF
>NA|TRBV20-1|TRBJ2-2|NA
TGCAGTGCTCCCCTAGGCGGATACACCGGGGAGCTGTTTTTT
CSAPLGGYTGELFF
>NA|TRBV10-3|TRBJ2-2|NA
TGTGCCATCAGTGGGGCAGGGGACACCGGGGAGCTGTTTTTT
CAISGAGDTGELFF
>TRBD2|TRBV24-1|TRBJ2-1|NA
TGTGCCACCAGTGACCGAAGCGCGGGGGGCTTTCAGTTCTTC
CATSDRSAGGFQFF
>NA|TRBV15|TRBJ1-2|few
TGTGCCACCAGCAGAGATCGGCAGAGCCCCTATGGCTACACCTTC
CATSRDRQSPYGYTF
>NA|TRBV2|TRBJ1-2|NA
TGTGCCAGCAGTGAAAAGGGGTTGTATGGCTACACCTTC
CASSEKGLYGYTF
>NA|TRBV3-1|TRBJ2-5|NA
TGTGCCAGCAGCAATCGGGCCTCACCCGGGGAGACCCAGTACTTC
CASSNRASPGETQYF
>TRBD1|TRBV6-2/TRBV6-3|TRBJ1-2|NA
TGTGCCAGCAGGTCTCTAGGACAGGGATACGGCGGCTACACCTTC
CASRSLGQGYGGYTF
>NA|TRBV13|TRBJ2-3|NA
TGTGCCAGCAGCCCTAAAGGGCTTGGAGATACGCAGTATTTT
CASSPKGLGDTQYF
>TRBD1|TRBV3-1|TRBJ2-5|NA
TGTGCCAGCACCCCCGGGACAGGGGGTTTCGGTCAGACCCAGTACTTC
CASTPGTGGFGQTQYF
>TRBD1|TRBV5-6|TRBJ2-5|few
TGTGCCAGCAGCTTGGAATTTACGGACAGGGACCAAGAGACCCAGTACTTC
CASSLEFTDRDQETQYF
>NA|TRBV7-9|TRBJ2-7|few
TGTGCCAGCAGCTTCCCGGAGCCCGAGCAGTACTTC
CASSFPEPEQYF
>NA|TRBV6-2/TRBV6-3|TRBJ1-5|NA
TGTGCCAGCAGTTACCCCCGGGGGCAAGGGGGCAATCAGCCCCAGCATTTT
CASSYPRGQGGNQPQHF
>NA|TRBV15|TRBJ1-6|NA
TGTGCCACCAGTTTAACCCGGGACGGGGGTTCACCCCTCCACTTT
CATSLTRDGGSPLHF
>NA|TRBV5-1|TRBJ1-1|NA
TGCGCCAGCAGCTTGGGGGTCGAGAACACTGAAGCTTTCTTT
CASSLGVENTEAFF
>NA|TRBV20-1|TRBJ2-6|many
TGCAGTGCTGGTCAGAGGTCTGGGGCCAACGTCCTGACTTTC
CSAGQRSGANVLTF
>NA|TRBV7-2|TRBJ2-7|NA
TGTGCCAGCAGCACTTTGCAGGGGGGTCTGGGAGAGCAGTACTTC
CASSTLQGGLGEQYF
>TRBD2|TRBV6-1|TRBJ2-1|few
TGTGCCAGCAGTGAAGGGGGGACTAGCGGGATTAGCTCCTACAATGAGCAGTTCTTC
CASSEGGTSGISSYNEQFF
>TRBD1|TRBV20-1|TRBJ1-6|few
TGCAGTGCTAGAGATCATAGGACAGGGGATTCACCCCTCCACTTT
CSARDHRTGDSPLHF
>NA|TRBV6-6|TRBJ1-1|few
TGTGCCAGCACCCCGAGAGGACAATCGGGAACTGAAGCTTTCTTT
CASTPRGQSGTEAFF
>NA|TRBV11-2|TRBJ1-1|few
TGTGCCAGCAGCTTAGCCAGTCTGAACACTGAAGCTTTCTTT
CASSLASLNTEAFF
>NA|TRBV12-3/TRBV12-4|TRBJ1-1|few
TGTGCCAGCAGTCCTCACAGACAGAACACTGAAGCTTTCTTT
CASSPHRQNTEAFF
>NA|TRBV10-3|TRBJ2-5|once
TGTGCCATCAAGGAGTCGGGTACAGGAGGGGGAGAGACCCAGTACTTC
CAIKESGTGGGETQYF
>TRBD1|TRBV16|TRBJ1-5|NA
TGTGCCAGCAGCCAAAACTACAGGGGTACGGGCAATCAGCCCCAGCATTTT
CASSQNYRGTGNQPQHF
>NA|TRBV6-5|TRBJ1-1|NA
TGTGCCAGCCGTATACCGGGGATCCGTAATGAAGCTTTCTTT
CASRIPGIRNEAFF
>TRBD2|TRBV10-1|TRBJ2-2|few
TGCGCCAGCCAGGGACTAGGCGCCACCGGGGAGCTGTTTTTT
CASQGLGATGELFF
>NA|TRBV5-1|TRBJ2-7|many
TGCGCCAGCAGCTTCGAAGGATACGAGCAGTACTTC
CASSFEGYEQYF